This is a list of T cell receptor beta chains from one sample in a study of shared clonotypes between healthy human individuals. The assay was immunoSEQ multiplex PCR, and TCRdb's table has in-frame clones only and misses some. This table holds about 2.4 million clones, roughly 93% found once. Sequenced: naive CD4+ T cells from PBMCs. Source of these receptors: a man aged 18 to 30 in good health. Some clones in this sample may be carry-over from other donors' samples. The CDR3 runs from the conserved cysteine through the conserved F or W. D genes are given only for firm matches. Expanded clones get a size class; other rows say once, few or many, or leave the size out.

-	TRBJ2-5	-	TRBV5-1	CASSLFRREQETQYF	TGCGCCAGCAGCTTGTTCAGACGGGAACAAGAGACCCAGTACTTC
-	TRBJ2-7	-	TRBV2	CASRRPLTYEQYF	TGTGCCAGCAGACGGCCTCTTACTTACGAGCAGTACTTC
TRBD1	TRBJ1-1	once	TRBV4-1	CASSQRTGVGPEAFF	TGCGCCAGCAGCCAAAGGACAGGGGTAGGTCCTGAAGCTTTCTTT
TRBD1	TRBJ2-7	-	TRBV7-8	CASSLLRQGLEQYF	TGTGCCAGCAGCTTACTGAGACAGGGGCTCGAGCAGTACTTC
-	TRBJ1-2	-	TRBV6-6	CASSFKGTPYHGYTF	TGTGCCAGCAGTTTTAAAGGGACCCCTTACCATGGCTACACCTTC
TRBD2	TRBJ2-2	once	TRBV5-1	CASSAGTSGGYGELFF	TGCGCCAGCAGCGCCGGGACTAGCGGGGGCTACGGGGAGCTGTTTTTT
TRBD1	TRBJ1-4	-	TRBV5-1	CASTRQGDEKLFF	TGCGCCAGCACGCGACAGGGTGATGAAAAACTGTTTTTT
-	TRBJ2-2	-	TRBV7-2	CASSLVATGNTGELFF	TGTGCCAGCAGCTTAGTCGCGACAGGGAACACCGGGGAGCTGTTTTTT
-	TRBJ1-2	-	TRBV6-5	CASSRQEQVNGYTF	TGTGCCAGCAGCAGACAGGAGCAAGTAAACGGCTACACCTTC
-	TRBJ2-1	once	TRBV19	CASSSVPDNNEQFF	TGTGCCAGTAGTTCCGTTCCGGACAACAATGAGCAGTTCTTC
-	TRBJ1-4	-	TRBV4-1	CASSHPSGGDEKLFF	TGCGCCAGCAGCCACCCGTCGGGGGGGGATGAAAAACTGTTTTTT
-	TRBJ1-5	-	TRBV30	CAWSAGWGGGQPQHF	TGTGCCTGGAGTGCCGGGTGGGGGGGCGGTCAGCCCCAGCATTTT
-	TRBJ1-1	-	TRBV19	CASSILSSNTEAFF	TGTGCCAGTAGTATATTGTCTTCGAACACTGAAGCTTTCTTT
TRBD2	TRBJ2-6	-	TRBV4-2	CASSRRLAGSGANVLTF	TGTGCCAGCAGCCGCAGACTAGCGGGTTCTGGGGCCAACGTCCTGACTTTC
-	TRBJ2-2	-	TRBV5-1	CASSRATGGLSGELFF	TGCGCCAGCAGCCGAGCGACCGGGGGCCTGAGCGGGGAGCTGTTTTTT
TRBD1	TRBJ1-4	-	TRBV4-2	CASSFDRGEKLFF	TGTGCCAGCAGCTTTGACAGGGGGGAAAAACTGTTTTTT
TRBD1	TRBJ2-3	-	TRBV19	CASKPQGPGADTQYF	TGTGCCAGTAAGCCACAGGGGCCCGGGGCAGATACGCAGTATTTT
TRBD1	TRBJ1-1	-	TRBV19	CASSPDGTGAMNTEAFF	TGTGCCAGTAGCCCCGACGGGACAGGGGCCATGAACACTGAAGCTTTCTTT
-	TRBJ1-1	few	TRBV29-1	CSVEFEATEAFF	TGCAGCGTTGAATTTGAAGCCACTGAAGCTTTCTTT
TRBD2	TRBJ2-1	-	TRBV6-6	CASSPLAGGYNEQFF	TGTGCCAGCAGTCCGCTAGCGGGGGGATACAATGAGCAGTTCTTC
TRBD1	TRBJ1-5	-	TRBV5-5	CASSVDRSSNQPQHF	TGTGCCAGCAGCGTGGACAGGTCAAGCAATCAGCCCCAGCATTTT